These 4 T cell receptor beta chains share one sample of origin, sequenced in a study of OX40 agonist ivuxolimab in advanced cancers. Using immunoSEQ multiplex PCR, the repertoire was profiled, and TCRdb retains in-frame clones only, with some absent. The sample has around 70,000 clones, approximately 82% seen once. The specimen comprised CD4+ or CD8+ T cells sorted from blood, sampled in a trial of the OX40 agonist ivuxolimab. The source is an adult with an advanced solid tumor such as melanoma, head and neck, liver or kidney cancer.

This chain connects TRBV5-1 to TRBJ2-7; 7 positions match TRBD1. V lost 4 bases and J lost 3; bases outside the gene matches: 7. The CDR3 contains 14 residues. Germline CDR1 and CDR2: SGHRS and YFSETQ. CDR3 DNA: TGCGCCAGCAGCCCGATGGCAGGGGGCTACGAGCAGTACTTC. Translating it yields CASSPMAGGYEQYF.

The chain links TRBV6-6 to TRBJ2-7; unclear D gene. The CDR3 length is 13 residues. Trimming stripped 4 bases from V and 3 bases from J, with 10 bases between. CDR1 MNHNY and CDR2 SVGAGI come from the germline V gene (reference sequence). The DNA of the CDR3 is TGTGCCAGCAGTTTTACCGGTAGCTACGAGCAGTACTTC. Translated, it gives CASSFTGSYEQYF.

The chain couples TRBV9 to TRBJ1-3; D not resolved. CDR3 length: 12 residues. V gave up 6 bases and J gave up 0 bases, with 4 bases separating them. Per germline, CDR1 SGDLS and CDR2 YYNGEE. Here the CDR3 reads CASKGSGNTIYF. The CDR3 DNA follows: TGTGCCAGCAAAGGCTCTGGAAACACCATATATTTT.

This chain links TRBV7-2 with TRBJ2-3; the D is unclear. The CDR3 is 14 amino acids. Trimming removed 5 bases at V and 0 bases at J, with 9 bases between. CDR1 is SGHTA, CDR2 FQGNSA, per germline. CDR3 in DNA: TGTGCCAGCAGCCCCGGTGCTAGCACAGATACGCAGTATTTT. Its protein is CASSPGASTDTQYF.